This T cell receptor (beta chain) derives from a study of blood T cell dynamics during melanoma immunotherapy. General observations from the study: Disease-control patients, not progressors, showed rising cfDNA rearrangement scores by W3. The study could not tell melanoma-specific clones from general immune activation.

Germline CDR1 reads DFQATT; CDR2 reads SNEGSKA (reference sequence). This CDR3 has 8 residues. V was cut by 3 bases and J by 11 bases, with 4 bases left in between. Each cfDNA sample had a fixed 40 ng loaded. TCRdb's table, derived via immunoSEQ multiplex PCR, lists solely in-frame clones and lacks some. Recorded for this sample: about 41 clones. In regard to this clone: Its matching antigen is unknown.

Time point defined: week 3, after first cycle of checkpoint inhibitor. Sampling occurred pretreatment (T0) and at week 3 (W3), after cycle one of checkpoint blockade. This receptor was obtained from a human donor with melanoma. The material was cell-free DNA from blood, obtained from a patient treated with checkpoint blockade. The rearrangement joins TRBV20-1 to TRBJ1-2; D remains unclear. Here the CDR3 reads CSASSYTF. CDR3 nucleotide sequence: TGCAGTGCTAGCAGTTACACCTTC.